This TCR beta chain was recovered during a study of tumor-infiltrating lymphocytes in primary liver carcinoma. About the study: The patient population consisted of men and women between 30 and 69 years of age.

Study-wide results and caveats: Tumor-blood pairs (like tumor-adjacent pairs) overlapped less than tumor region pairs did. Only about 7.5-24% of top clones spanned all five tumor regions.

A constant-region primer primed TCR beta cDNA synthesis from 400 to 600 ng of total RNA. Slightly modified ARM-PCR, run as three nested multiplex PCR rounds, produced the TCR beta libraries. Running roughly 10 cycles apiece, the first two PCR rounds relied on TRBV1-TRBV30 forward primers together with a C-beta reverse primer. TCRdb ran MiXCR on the multiplex PCR reads and lists one entry per CDR3 protein. The sample consists of 55,000 to 65,000 distinct CDR3 sequences, 71% of them appearing once. Germline CDR1 is LGHNA and CDR2 is YSLEER. There are 16 residues in the CDR3. With respect to this clonotype: Its antigen is not identified. Since the CDR3 does not end with the conserved phenylalanine or tryptophan, this likely comes from a read error.

Starting material for RNA and DNA co-extraction consisted of 20-30 mg of unsorted bulk tissue. Patients carried chronic HBV infection without prior treatment. The chain couples TRBV4-3 to TRBJ1-3, with D possibly TRBD1 on 6 matching bases. This TCR was sampled from a middle-aged man with primary liver carcinoma and hepatitis B virus infection. The sequencing input was liver tumor tissue from sampling region 2. The subset is: tumor region T2, inferior pole. The chain's CDR3 is CASSQDTGRYGNTIYL. The CDR3, as DNA: TGCGCCAGTAGCCAAGATACAGGGCGCTATGGAAACACCATATATCTT.